Following are 28 T cell receptor beta chains from one sample sequenced in a study. Each CDR3 protein is one row after TCRdb ran MiXCR on the RT-PCR reads. The sample consists of approximately 720,000 distinct CDR3 sequences, approximately 15% of them appearing once. The sample consisted of memory CD4+ T cells from blood. The receptor set was obtained from a female donor in good health, serving as a healthy control.

This clonotype was counted only a few times. V gene TRBV5-4 combines with J gene TRBJ2-2; TRBD2 matches 9 bases. V lost 5 bases and J lost 4; bases outside the gene matches: 9. The CDR3 has 16 residues. Germline lookup yields CDR1 SGHNT and CDR2 YYREEE (reference sequence). The CDR3, as DNA: TGTGCCAGCAGGCGGACTAGCGACCGTATCACCGGGGAGCTGTTTTTT. This translates into CASRRTSDRITGELFF.

The table lists this clonotype with a few counts. J is TRBJ1-1 and V is TRBV20-1; D is unresolved. The V gene's germline CDR1 is DFQATT and CDR2 SNEGSKA (reference sequence). V dropped 6 bases and J dropped 7 bases, with 12 bases sitting between them. The CDR3 is 11 residues long. The CDR3, as DNA: TGCAGTGCCGGATGGCAGATTGAAGCTTTCTTT. Residues: CSAGWQIEAFF.

This clonotype was counted many times. The CDR3 DNA sequence: TGCGCCAGCAGCCAAGAAGTCGACAGGATCTACGAGCAGTACTTC. Translating gives CASSQEVDRIYEQYF. The chain couples TRBV4-3 to TRBJ2-7, with D possibly being TRBD1 (6 bases). The V gene's germline CDR1 is LGHNA and CDR2 YSLEER. This CDR3 region has 15 residues. The ends were cut back, 0 bases at V and 3 bases at J, with 12 bases in the middle.

J is TRBJ2-7 and V is TRBV7-2; 9 nucleotides line up with TRBD1. Losses at the gene ends were 8 bases for V and 12 bases for J; bases not matched to a gene: 11. This CDR3 has 12 residues. Germline-derived CDR1 and CDR2 are SGHTA and FQGNSA. DNA of the CDR3: TGTGCCAGCTCGGACAGGGGCTTCGAACGGTACTTC. It encodes CASSDRGFERYF.

This chain connects TRBV6-5 to TRBJ1-1; a possible D gene is TRBD1 (5 bases). Trimming removed 5 bases from V and 2 bases from J, with 15 bases in between. Germline CDR1 MNHEY, CDR2 SVGAGI. The CDR3 length is 15 residues. The CDR3 is CASSIRARGNTEAFF. CDR3 coding DNA: TGTGCCAGCAGTATAAGGGCGAGGGGTAACACTGAAGCTTTCTTT.

This clonotype was recorded a few times. V gene TRBV7-2 combines with J gene TRBJ2-1, with 11 bases lining up with TRBD2. V trimming: 5 bases; J trimming: 6 bases; junction bases outside the gene matches: 12. The germline V gene has CDR1 SGHTA and CDR2 FQGNSA. This CDR3 has 17 amino acids. The CDR3 region is CASSLRAASGRPNEQFF. The CDR3 coding sequence is TGTGCCAGCAGCCTAAGGGCGGCTAGCGGGAGGCCCAATGAGCAGTTCTTC.

This clonotype has more than one count but fewer than ten. The rearrangement links TRBV24-1 to TRBJ2-7; 9 bases are a match to TRBD1. CDR3 length: 15 amino acids. The V gene end was trimmed by 4 bases and the J gene end by 2 bases; junction bases not matched to a gene: 5. The V gene's germline CDR1 is KGHDR and CDR2 SFDVKD. The CDR3 nucleotides are TGTGCCACCAGTGACCCCGGGACAGGGACCTACGAGCAGTACTTC. It specifies CATSDPGTGTYEQYF.

This clonotype was counted many times. V gene TRBV12-3 or TRBV12-4 combines with J gene TRBJ2-2; D ambiguous. V lost 3 bases, J lost 5 bases, and 4 bases lay in between. The CDR3 consists of 12 residues. The CDR3 region is CASSFWTGELFF. CDR3 DNA sequence: TGTGCCAGCAGTTTTTGGACCGGGGAGCTGTTTTTT.

The chain employs TRBV20-1 and TRBJ2-2; possible D gene TRBD2, 5 bases. The germline V and J ends were trimmed by 0 bases and 6 bases, with 20 bases remaining between them. CDR1 and CDR2 (germline): DFQATT, SNEGSKA (reference sequence). This CDR3 spans 17 amino acids. CDR3 loop: CSARDRRAAIGAGELFF. The CDR3 DNA sequence: TGCAGTGCTAGAGATAGGCGGGCCGCTATTGGCGCCGGGGAGCTGTTTTTT.

This chain links TRBV20-1 with TRBJ2-2; D gene ambiguous. Germline V lookup: CDR1 DFQATT, CDR2 SNEGSKA (reference sequence). CDR3 length: 14 residues. Trimming left V 2 bases short and J 3 bases short, with 10 bases between. CDR3 coding DNA: TGCAGTGCTAGACCGAACGGATACACCGGGGAGCTGTTTTTT. Translated, it gives CSARPNGYTGELFF.

About this clonotype: The junction departs from the called germline gene at one end, perhaps through a read error. The chain couples TRBV20-1 to TRBJ2-3, with TRBD2 as a possible D gene (5 bases). The CDR3 spans 15 residues. Per germline, CDR1 DFQATT and CDR2 SNEGSKA (reference sequence). CDR3 amino acids: CSSSGISQATHTQYF. In DNA, the CDR3 is TGCAGCAGCAGCGGTATAAGCCAGGCCACACATACGCAGTATTTT.

This CDR3 is CSAYEGHGNTEAFF. The CDR3 DNA reads TGCAGTGCTTATGAAGGACACGGGAACACTGAAGCTTTCTTT. The V and J genes are TRBV20-1 and TRBJ1-1, with D maybe TRBD1 (5 bases). Germline V gives CDR1 DFQATT, CDR2 SNEGSKA (reference sequence). V lost 5 bases to trimming and J lost 1 base, with 14 bases between them. This CDR3 spans 14 amino acids.

This clonotype was found many times. In nucleotides, the CDR3 is TGTGCCAGCAGTTGGAGGGAGCAAGGTCACGAGCAGTACTTC. It specifies CASSWREQGHEQYF. This chain joins TRBV12-3 or TRBV12-4 and TRBJ2-7; D is perhaps TRBD2 (6 bases). The CDR3 is 14 amino acids. Trimming took 4 bases from V and 5 from J, leaving 15 bases between them.

The chain combines TRBV20-1 with TRBJ2-7, with TRBD2 identical over 7 bases. The CDR3 totals 12 residues. Germline V gives CDR1 DFQATT, CDR2 SNEGSKA (reference sequence). V lost 7 bases and J lost 5; bases outside the gene matches: 8. The CDR3 coding sequence is TGCAGTGGGGGAGGGGAGCTCGACGAGCAGTACTTC. Its translation: CSGGGELDEQYF.

This clonotype was observed a few times. J is TRBJ2-3 and V is TRBV7-2, with 9 bases identical to TRBD2. V gave up 4 bases and J gave up 7 bases; unmatched junction bases: 15. Germline CDR1 and CDR2: SGHTA and FQGNSA. The CDR3 length is 17 residues. Here the CDR3 DNA reads TGTGCCAGCAGCTCGAGTCCTAGCGGGGACACCGGGAATACGCAGTATTTT. Translating it yields CASSSSPSGDTGNTQYF.

This clonotype was seen a few times. The chain couples TRBV28 to TRBJ1-1; TRBD1 might be the D (6 bases). Germline CDR1 reads MDHEN; CDR2 reads SYDVKM. This CDR3 has 10 amino acids. Trimming shortened V by 8 bases and J by 8 bases, and 9 bases separated the two germline ends. The CDR3 sequence: CASLDREAFF. The CDR3 DNA reads TGTGCCAGCCTGGACAGAGAAGCTTTCTTT.

The genes are TRBV20-1 and TRBJ1-2; D is possibly TRBD1 (6 bases). The V and J ends lost 5 bases and 4 bases respectively, with 23 bases between them. Germline V gene data show CDR1 as DFQATT and CDR2 as SNEGSKA (reference sequence). This CDR3 has 16 amino acids. CDR3 DNA sequence: TGCAGTGCTCCCCGGCCCTTTATCAGGGGCGGCTATGGCTACACCTTC. Its translation: CSAPRPFIRGGYGYTF.

This chain links TRBV7-2 with TRBJ2-2, with unresolved D. Trimming stripped 5 bases from V and 3 bases from J, with 10 bases between. Per germline, CDR1 SGHTA and CDR2 FQGNSA. There are 14 residues in the CDR3. The CDR3 DNA follows: TGTGCCAGCAGCCCAAGCCGGGACACCGGGGAGCTGTTTTTT. Amino acids: CASSPSRDTGELFF.

This clonotype has a handful of counts. The rearrangement uses TRBV12-3 or TRBV12-4 and TRBJ2-2; 9 positions agree with TRBD1. After removal of 5 bases from V and 6 bases from J, the junction contained 7 bases not matched to a gene. The CDR3 consists of 15 residues. Here the CDR3 DNA reads TGTGCCAGCAGTATGACAGGGGGATTGGCCGGGGAGCTGTTTTTT. This translates into CASSMTGGLAGELFF.

The chain carries TRBV6-1 and TRBJ2-5, with D perhaps TRBD1 (7 bases). CDR1 and CDR2 from the germline V gene are MNHNS and SASEGT. Trimming took off 3 bases at V and 3 bases at J, with 14 bases between the two ends. The CDR3 extends over 15 amino acids. This CDR3 is CASSDYQGGKETQYF. The CDR3 DNA sequence: TGTGCCAGCAGTGATTATCAGGGGGGAAAAGAGACCCAGTACTTC.

The V call is TRBV5-5, the J call TRBJ1-2; D unresolved. V lost 4 bases and J 4 bases, leaving 17 bases between the germline ends. Germline V gene data show CDR1 as SGHKS and CDR2 as YYEKEE (reference sequence). The CDR3 runs 15 residues. CDR3 amino acids: CASSISIVKGYGYTF. The CDR3 DNA follows: TGTGCCAGCAGCATATCCATAGTTAAAGGCTATGGCTACACCTTC.

This clonotype appeared many times. The chain links TRBV7-9 to TRBJ2-1; TRBD1 might be the D (6 bases). The CDR3 is 15 amino acids. Trimming shortened V by 1 base and J by 3 bases, and 10 bases separated the two germline ends. CDR1 and CDR2 from the germline V gene are SEHNR and FQNEAQ (reference sequence). CDR3 bases: TGTGCCAGCAGCTTAGGGCAGGGGATCTACAATGAGCAGTTCTTC. Translation gives CASSLGQGIYNEQFF.

This clonotype came up many times. The chain links TRBV7-2 to TRBJ1-6; no clear D. This CDR3 contains 14 residues. V was pared by 2 bases and J by 7 bases, with 9 bases between. CDR1 is SGHTA, CDR2 FQGNSA, per germline. CDR3 in DNA: TGTGCCAGCAGCTTATTAGGCGGGAATTCACCCCTCCACTTT. Translated: CASSLLGGNSPLHF.

On this clonotype: A read error may explain this, as a much larger clone is one base away. V and J are TRBV27 and TRBJ2-7; possible D gene TRBD2, 6 bases. The CDR3 contains 12 residues. The germline V gene has CDR1 MNHEY and CDR2 SMNVEV (reference sequence). The CDR3 DNA reads TGTGCCAGCAGGGAGGGAGCCTACAAGCAGTACTTC. Translated: CASREGAYKQYF.

This clonotype was picked up many times. This sequence joins TRBV10-3 and TRBJ1-2, with 8 bases matching TRBD1. V shed 2 bases, J shed 1 base, and the junction held 3 bases outside the gene matches. The CDR3 covers 15 residues. In germline, CDR1 is ENHRY, CDR2 SYGVKD. As DNA, the CDR3 is TGTGCCATCAGTGAGGGGACAGGAAATAACTATGGCTACACCTTC. Its translation is CAISEGTGNNYGYTF.

This clonotype was detected ten times or more. This sequence joins TRBV7-2 and TRBJ2-3; 9 bases match TRBD1. The CDR3 runs 16 residues. Trimming cost V 6 bases and J 6 bases; bases outside gene matches: 13. Germline V gene data show CDR1 as SGHTA and CDR2 as FQGNSA. In DNA, the CDR3 is TGTGCCAGCAGGTCACCGGGACAGGGTAGGAAGGATACGCAGTATTTT. Its protein is CASRSPGQGRKDTQYF.

The J gene is TRBJ2-3, the V gene TRBV5-1; 14 positions agree with TRBD2. Germline CDR1 SGHRS, CDR2 YFSETQ. The CDR3 is 17 residues long. V trimming: 1 base; J trimming: 2 bases; junction bases outside the gene matches: 3. The DNA of the CDR3 is TGCGCCAGCAGCTTGATGGGACTAGCGGGAGACACAGATACGCAGTATTTT. This encodes CASSLMGLAGDTDTQYF. The variable domain in full, completed from reference TRBV5-1 and TRBJ2-3, reads KAGVTQTPRYLIKTRGQQVTLSCSPISGHRSVSWYQQTPGQGLQFLFEYFSETQRNKGNFPGRFSGRQFSNSRSEMNVSTLELGDSALYLCASSLMGLAGDTDTQYFGPGTRLTVL.

For this clonotype: A read error may produce the germline difference seen at one junction end. The chain links TRBV5-1 to TRBJ1-3, with no clear D. Germline V lookup: CDR1 SGHRS, CDR2 YFSETQ. The CDR3 extends over 15 amino acids. The CDR3: CASSLGSTSGNTINF. The CDR3 DNA is TGCGCCAGCAGCCTCGGGAGTACTTCAGGAAACACCATAAATTTT.